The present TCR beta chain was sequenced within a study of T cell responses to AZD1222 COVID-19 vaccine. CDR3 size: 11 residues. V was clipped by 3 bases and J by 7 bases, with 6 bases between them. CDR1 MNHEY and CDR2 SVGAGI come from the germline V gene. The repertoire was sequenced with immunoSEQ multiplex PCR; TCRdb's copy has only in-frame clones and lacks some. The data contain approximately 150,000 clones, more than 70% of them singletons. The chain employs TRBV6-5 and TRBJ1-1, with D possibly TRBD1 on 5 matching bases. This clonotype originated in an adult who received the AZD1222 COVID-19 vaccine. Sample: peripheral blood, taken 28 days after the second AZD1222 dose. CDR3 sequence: CASSYGGEAFF. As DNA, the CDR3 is TGTGCCAGCAGTTATGGGGGTGAAGCTTTCTTT.